The 7 T cell receptor beta chains reported below all come from one sample, sequenced in a study of shared clonotypes between healthy human individuals. Profiling relied on immunoSEQ multiplex PCR, and the TCRdb table lists in-frame clones only, not all of them. The sample carries 2,500,000 or so clones, 85% to 95% recorded once. Sequenced sample: naive CD4+ T cells from PBMCs. Regarding subset: CD45RA+ positively selected. All receptors derive from a man younger than 30 in good health. Some clones in this sample may be carry-over from other donors' samples.

CDR3 sequence: CASSIREGETQYF. DNA of the CDR3: TGTGCCAGTAGTATAAGGGAGGGGGAGACCCAGTACTTC. This chain joins TRBV19 and TRBJ2-5; 7 bases map to TRBD2. Per germline, CDR1 LNHDA and CDR2 SQIVND (reference sequence). V shed 2 bases, J shed 5 bases, and the junction held 2 bases outside the gene matches. The length of the CDR3 is 13 residues.

Concerning this clone: Other DNA sequences in the same sample also yield this CDR3. The gene calls are TRBV6-5 and TRBJ1-2, with D tentatively TRBD1 (6 bases). The CDR3 extends over 14 amino acids. V was clipped by 2 bases and J by 5 bases, with 12 bases between them. Germline CDR1 reads MNHEY; CDR2 reads SVGAGI. The CDR3 is CASSYSGQGYGYTF. In DNA form, the CDR3 reads TGTGCCAGCAGTTACAGTGGGCAGGGGTATGGCTACACCTTC.

The V call is TRBV28, the J call TRBJ2-1; 11 bases map to TRBD1. Germline values: CDR1 MDHEN, CDR2 SYDVKM. The length of the CDR3 is 16 residues. Germline trimming cut 8 bases from V and 6 bases from J; bases unmatched to any gene: 12. The CDR3 DNA reads TGTGCCAGCGGAGCGCCGGGACAGGGGGAGTTCAATGAGCAGTTCTTC. Residues: CASGAPGQGEFNEQFF.

A word on this clone: This same CDR3 is encoded by further DNA sequences in the sample. The chain carries TRBV28 and TRBJ1-4, with a tentative D call TRBD1 (5 bases). The CDR3 runs 15 residues. V was trimmed by 1 base and J by 0 bases, leaving 6 bases between them. CDR1 and CDR2 (germline): MDHEN, SYDVKM. The CDR3 DNA reads as TGTGCCAGCAGTTTATTGGGGGCAACTAATGAAAAACTGTTTTTT. This gives the protein CASSLLGATNEKLFF.

This chain joins TRBV6-1 and TRBJ2-3; 9 bases are shared with TRBD1. The germline V gene has CDR1 MNHNS and CDR2 SASEGT. The V and J ends lost 0 bases and 5 bases, in that order; junction bases with no gene match: 3. This CDR3 has 15 residues. This chain's CDR3 is CASSEARQGVDTQYF. Written as DNA, the CDR3 is TGTGCCAGCAGTGAAGCCAGACAGGGGGTAGATACGCAGTATTTT.

The chain is built from TRBV29-1 and TRBJ2-5, with TRBD1 matching 7 bases. The germline V gene has CDR1 SQVTM and CDR2 ANQGSEA. J was trimmed by 5 bases and V by 8 bases; bases with no gene match: 8. CDR3 length equals 12 residues. CDR3 protein: CSLTGVTETQYF. The CDR3 region has the DNA TGCAGCCTCACAGGGGTCACGGAGACCCAGTACTTC.

The chain recombines TRBV2 with TRBJ1-5; no clear D gene. The CDR3 contains 15 residues. CDR1 is SNHLY and CDR2 is FYNNEI in the germline V gene. The V gene lost 4 bases and the J gene lost 4 bases, with 14 bases spanning the gap. CDR3 region: CASSGQQLRNQPQHF. The DNA of the CDR3 is TGTGCCAGCAGTGGACAACAGTTGCGGAATCAGCCCCAGCATTTT.